These 16 T cell receptor beta chains were sequenced from one sample in a study of blood T cell repertoires in COVID-19. The protocol was immunoSEQ multiplex PCR, while the TCRdb copy is restricted to in-frame clones and leaves out a portion. The repertoire holds some 350,000 clones, about 90% seen once, with roughly 3.3% in the top ten. The sample taken for sequencing was peripheral blood. The receptors here all came from a woman in her late teens or twenties who had recovered from COVID-19.

Only one count was recorded for this clone. Mismatch with germline at one junction end may stem from a read error. The V and J genes are TRBV27 and TRBJ1-1; TRBD1 aligns across 7 bases. This CDR3 comprises 14 residues. Germline values: CDR1 MNHEY, CDR2 SMNVEV (reference sequence). CDR3 DNA sequence: TGTGCCAGCAGTTGGGGACAGACGAACAATGAAGCTTTCTTT. It specifies CASSWGQTNNEAFF.

The chain has TRBV21-1 and TRBJ1-3; the table assigns TRBD1, which was not confirmed against the DNA. TRBV21-1 is flagged as a pseudogene. This CDR3 has 15 residues. The CDR3 protein is CASIMGQNSGNTIYF. CDR3 nucleotides: TGTGCCAGCATTATGGGGCAGAACTCTGGAAACACCATATATTTT.

CDR3 coding DNA: TGTGCCAGCAGCTTCACTAGCGGGAGGTCCGATACGCAGTATTTT. This sequence encodes CASSFTSGRSDTQYF. V is TRBV11-2 and J is TRBJ2-3, with 12 positions matching TRBD2. Germline CDR1 reads SGHAT; CDR2 reads FQNNGV. V was pared by 3 bases and J by 6 bases, with 4 bases of the junction left unmatched. The CDR3 is 15 amino acids.

The gene calls are TRBV30 and TRBJ2-2; D gene uncertain. V was trimmed by 6 bases and J by 0 bases, leaving 5 bases between them. This CDR3 is 12 amino acids long. Germline V gene data show CDR1 as GTSNPN and CDR2 as SVGIG (reference sequence). Written as DNA, the CDR3 is TGTGCCTGTCGGGCGAACACCGGGGAGCTGTTTTTT. Protein sequence: CACRANTGELFF. Using reference TRBV30 and TRBJ2-2 for the parts outside the CDR3, the full variable domain is SQTIHQWPATLVQPVGSPLSLECTVEGTSNPNLYWYRQAAGRGLQLLFYSVGIGQISSEVPQNLSASRPQDRQFILSSKKLLLSDSGFYLCACRANTGELFFGEGSRLTVL.

Only one count was recorded for this clone. The chain is built from TRBV6-2 or TRBV6-3 and TRBJ2-1, with a tentative D call TRBD2 (5 bases). The length of the CDR3 is 17 residues. CDR1 MNHEY and CDR2 SVGEGT come from the germline V gene. The germline V and J ends were trimmed by 6 bases and 3 bases, with 21 bases remaining between them. The CDR3 region is CASSLDSRGGNYNEQFF. CDR3 coding DNA: TGTGCCAGCAGCCTTGATTCGCGCGGAGGAAACTACAATGAGCAGTTCTTC.

CDR3 protein: CASSLSWTSGSIAGELFF. The CDR3 region has the DNA TGTGCCAGCAGCTTATCGTGGACTAGCGGGAGTATAGCCGGGGAGCTGTTTTTT. The gene calls are TRBV11-3 and TRBJ2-2; TRBD2 agrees at 13 bases. CDR3 length: 18 residues. Germline trimming cut 2 bases from V and 6 bases from J; bases unmatched to any gene: 9. The germline V gene has CDR1 SGHNT and CDR2 YENEEA. The whole variable domain, remainder taken from reference TRBV11-3 and TRBJ2-2, is EAGVVQSPRYKIIEKKQPVAFWCNPISGHNTLYWYLQNLGQGPELLIRYENEEAVDDSQLPKDRFSAERLKGVDSTLKIQPAELGDSAVYLCASSLSWTSGSIAGELFFGEGSRLTVL.

The chain combines TRBV6-2 or TRBV6-3 with TRBJ2-3; 14 bases map to TRBD2. The CDR3 has 20 residues. The junction had 13 bases not matched to a gene; V was cut back by 5 bases and J by 0 bases. Germline CDR1 is MNHEY and CDR2 is SVGEGT. CDR3 residues: CASSKPGLAGDTISTDTQYF. Here the CDR3 DNA reads TGTGCCAGCAGTAAACCGGGACTAGCGGGAGATACGATTAGCACAGATACGCAGTATTTT.

The V gene is TRBV6-7, the J gene TRBJ2-2; 7 positions agree with TRBD2. TRBV6-7 is known as an ORF, though its function is uncertain. The CDR3 is 15 residues long. The trim removed 5 bases at V and 8 bases at J, leaving 11 bases unmatched. Written as DNA, the CDR3 is TGTGCCAGCAGTCCCGGGACTACAAACCCGGGGGAGCTGTTTTTT. Its protein is CASSPGTTNPGELFF.

The V and J genes are TRBV5-6 and TRBJ1-2, with 7 bases matching TRBD1. The CDR3 extends over 17 amino acids. Germline CDR1 SGHDT, CDR2 YYEEEE. V lost 1 base to trimming and J lost 2 bases; unmatched junction nucleotides: 11. In nucleotides, the CDR3 is TGTGCCAGCAGCTTGCGGGACACGACAGGGAGGAACTATGGCTACACCTTC. Translation: CASSLRDTTGRNYGYTF.

The chain carries TRBV9 and TRBJ2-3; possibly TRBD2 for D (6 bases). Germline V lookup: CDR1 SGDLS, CDR2 YYNGEE. CDR3 length equals 15 residues. Between the trimmed V and J ends, which lost 3 bases and 0 bases, there was a span of 11 bases. The CDR3 loop reads CASSGPGLSTDTQYF. In nucleotides, the CDR3 is TGTGCCAGCAGCGGGCCGGGACTTAGCACAGATACGCAGTATTTT.

The J gene is TRBJ1-1, the V gene TRBV5-6; a possible D gene is TRBD1 (5 bases). V was cut by 5 bases and J by 1 base, with 15 bases left in between. The length of the CDR3 is 15 residues. Germline V gene lookup returns CDR1 SGHDT and CDR2 YYEEEE. CDR3 sequence reads: CASRLWRGANTEAFF. The CDR3 region has the DNA TGTGCCAGCAGGCTGTGGAGGGGAGCGAACACTGAAGCTTTCTTT.

The chain is built from TRBV7-2 and TRBJ1-2; TRBD1 agrees at 7 bases. The trim removed 5 bases at V and 1 base at J, leaving 10 bases unmatched. This CDR3 region has 16 residues. CDR1 is SGHTA and CDR2 is FQGNSA in the germline V gene. CDR3 nucleotides: TGTGCCAGCAGCCCCGCAGGGGACAGACTTAACTATGGCTACACCTTC. Encoded protein: CASSPAGDRLNYGYTF.

V and J are TRBV27 and TRBJ2-6; D is possibly TRBD1 (6 bases). Trimming left V 5 bases short and J 0 bases short, with 23 bases between. Germline V gene data show CDR1 as MNHEY and CDR2 as SMNVEV (reference sequence). The CDR3 length is 20 residues. The CDR3 protein is CASSPRAEQGVGSGANVLTF. The CDR3 DNA is TGTGCCAGCAGTCCCCGGGCGGAACAGGGAGTAGGCTCTGGGGCCAACGTCCTGACTTTC.

V usage is TRBV5-4 and J usage is TRBJ1-3; no clear D. From germline, CDR1 is SGHNT and CDR2 YYREEE (reference sequence). The V end was cut by 1 base, the J end by 2 bases, with 4 bases between. The CDR3 is 13 amino acids. DNA for the CDR3: TGTGCCAGCAGCTTGACGGCTGGAAACACCATATATTTT. The encoded protein is CASSLTAGNTIYF.

The rearrangement joins TRBV7-8 to TRBJ2-7; tentative D call: TRBD2 (6 bases). CDR1 is SGHVS and CDR2 is FQNEAQ in the germline V gene. V was trimmed by 5 bases and J by 0 bases, leaving 20 bases between them. The CDR3 runs to 17 residues. The CDR3 here is CASSPTLAREYSYEQYV. Written as DNA, the CDR3 is TGTGCCAGCAGCCCGACCTTGGCGCGGGAATACTCCTACGAGCAGTACGTC.

This rearrangement joins TRBV7-9 to TRBJ2-1, with TRBD2 matching 7 bases. In germline, CDR1 is SEHNR, CDR2 FQNEAQ (reference sequence). J lost 10 bases, V lost 2 bases, and 5 bases had no gene match. The CDR3 length is 13 residues. As DNA, the CDR3 is TGTGCCAGCAGCTTAAGGGAGGGTCTCGAGCAGTTCTTC. Translation gives CASSLREGLEQFF.